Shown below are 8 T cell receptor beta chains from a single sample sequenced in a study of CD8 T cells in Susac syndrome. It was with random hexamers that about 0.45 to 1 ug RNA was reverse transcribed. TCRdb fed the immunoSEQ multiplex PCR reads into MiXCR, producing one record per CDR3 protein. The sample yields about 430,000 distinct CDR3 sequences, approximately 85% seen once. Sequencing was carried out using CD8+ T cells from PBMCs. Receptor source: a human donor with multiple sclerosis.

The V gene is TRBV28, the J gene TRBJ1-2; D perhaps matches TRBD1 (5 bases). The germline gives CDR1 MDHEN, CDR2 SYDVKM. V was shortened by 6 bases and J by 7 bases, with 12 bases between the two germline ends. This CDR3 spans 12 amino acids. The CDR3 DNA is TGTGCCAGCAGAACTGGGGACGGTGGCTACACCTTC. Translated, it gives CASRTGDGGYTF.

The CDR3 region is CASSLPQLTSGGGTDTQYF. In nucleotides, the CDR3 is TGTGCCAGCAGTTTACCTCAACTTACTAGCGGGGGGGGCACAGATACGCAGTATTTT. The chain recombines TRBV27 with TRBJ2-3; 13 nucleotides match TRBD2. This CDR3 has 19 amino acids. Germline V gives CDR1 MNHEY, CDR2 SMNVEV (reference sequence). V shed 2 bases and J 1 base; nucleotides not matched to a gene: 9.

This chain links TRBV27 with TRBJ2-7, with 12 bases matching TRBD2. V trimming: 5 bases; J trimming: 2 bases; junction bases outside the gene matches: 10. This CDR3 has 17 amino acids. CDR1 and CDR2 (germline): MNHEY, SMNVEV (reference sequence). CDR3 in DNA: TGTGCCAGCAGTGGGAATCTACTAGCGGGAGGCCCCTACGAGCAGTACTTC. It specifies CASSGNLLAGGPYEQYF.

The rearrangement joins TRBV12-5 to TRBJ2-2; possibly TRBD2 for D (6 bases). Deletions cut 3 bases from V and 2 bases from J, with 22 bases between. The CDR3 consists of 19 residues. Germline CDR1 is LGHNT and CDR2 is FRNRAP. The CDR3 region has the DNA TGTGCTAGTGGTTTTGTAGCGGACAACCCGAAAGGAAACACCGGGGAGCTGTTTTTT. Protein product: CASGFVADNPKGNTGELFF.

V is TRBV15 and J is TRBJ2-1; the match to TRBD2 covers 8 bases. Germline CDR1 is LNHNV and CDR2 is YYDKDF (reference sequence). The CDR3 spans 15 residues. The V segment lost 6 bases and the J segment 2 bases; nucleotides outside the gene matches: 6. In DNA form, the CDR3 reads TGTGCCACCAGTGAAGCGGGAGTTGCCTACAATGAGCAGTTCTTC. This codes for CATSEAGVAYNEQFF.

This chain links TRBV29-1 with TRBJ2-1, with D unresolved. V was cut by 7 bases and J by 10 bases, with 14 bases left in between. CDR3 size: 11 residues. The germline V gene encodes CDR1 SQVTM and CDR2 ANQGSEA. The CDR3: CSASHETEQFF. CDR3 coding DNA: TGCAGCGCTTCGCATGAGACAGAGCAGTTCTTC.

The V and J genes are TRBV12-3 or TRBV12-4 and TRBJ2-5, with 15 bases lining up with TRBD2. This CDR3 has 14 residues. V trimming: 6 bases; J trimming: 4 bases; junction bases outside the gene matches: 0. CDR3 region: CASRGLAGGETQYF. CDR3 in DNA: TGTGCCAGCAGGGGACTAGCGGGAGGAGAGACCCAGTACTTC.

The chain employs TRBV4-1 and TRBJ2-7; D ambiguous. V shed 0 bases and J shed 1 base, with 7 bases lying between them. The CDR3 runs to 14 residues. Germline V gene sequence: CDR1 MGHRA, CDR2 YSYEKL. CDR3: CASSQEHSSYEQYF. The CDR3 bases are TGCGCCAGCAGCCAAGAACACAGTTCCTACGAGCAGTACTTC.